This TCR beta chain was documented in a study of OX40 agonist ivuxolimab in advanced cancers. Study overall: An agonistic anti-OX40 (CD134) antibody, ivuxolimab, was used to treat the patients. Partial responses were recorded for three patients, including one with hepatocellular carcinoma and two with cutaneous melanoma.

On this clone itself: No antigen is known for it.

Germline CDR1 and CDR2: SEHNR and FQNEAQ (reference sequence). CDR3 size: 14 residues. Trimming shortened V by 5 bases and J by 2 bases, and 13 bases separated the two germline ends. Study-level points and caveats: At doses 0.1 to 3.0 mg/kg, CD4+ and CD8+ clones expanded.

Systemic immunosuppression or a history of autoimmune disease excluded patients. Here immunoSEQ multiplex PCR was the method, and the copy in TCRdb shows in-frame clones only, minus some. The sample yields more than 60,000 clones, 94% seen once. This sample comprised CD4+ or CD8+ T cells sorted from blood, obtained in a trial of the OX40 agonist ivuxolimab. The sequence came from an adult with an advanced solid tumor such as melanoma, head and neck, liver or kidney cancer. This chain links TRBV7-9 with TRBJ2-7, with D possibly matching TRBD1 (5 bases). CDR3 bases: TGTGCCAGCAGCCTAGGGGTGGGGCCCTACGAGCAGTACTTC. It codes for CASSLGVGPYEQYF.